This T cell receptor beta chain was captured in a study of response to subunit inactivated influenza vaccine. Broader study findings: T cells newly recruited by each seasonal influenza vaccination are few, the authors suggested.

TCRdb reanalysed the RT-PCR reads using MiXCR and keeps one entry per CDR3 protein. The repertoire holds about 500,000 distinct CDR3 sequences, with 15% to 20% as singletons. V gave up 6 bases and J gave up 2 bases, with 19 bases separating them. The CDR3 has 17 amino acids. The germline V gene has CDR1 ENHRY and CDR2 SYGVKD. This clonotype was counted a single time. The antigen remains unidentified. The genes are TRBV10-3 and TRBJ2-2; D unresolved. Sequencing used CD4+ T cells sorted from PBMCs, obtained roughly 24 months after vaccination. The origin of this receptor is a man aged 45 to 75 who received an inactivated influenza vaccine. CDR3 sequence (DNA): TGTGCCATCAGCGCCTTGGCTCGCGGAGATAACACCGGGGAGCTGTTTTTT. Amino acid sequence: CAISALARGDNTGELFF.